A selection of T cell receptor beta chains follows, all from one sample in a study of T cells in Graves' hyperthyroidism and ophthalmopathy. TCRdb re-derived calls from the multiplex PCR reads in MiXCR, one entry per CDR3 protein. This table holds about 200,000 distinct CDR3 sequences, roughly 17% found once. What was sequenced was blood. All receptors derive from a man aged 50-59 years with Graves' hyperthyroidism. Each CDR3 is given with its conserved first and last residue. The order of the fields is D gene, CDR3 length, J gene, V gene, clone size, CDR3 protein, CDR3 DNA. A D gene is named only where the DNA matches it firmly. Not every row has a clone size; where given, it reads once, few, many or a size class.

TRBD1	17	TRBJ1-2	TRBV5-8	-	CASSLGIGQAINCGYTF	TGTGCCAGCAGCTTGGGGATCGGACAGGCGATAAACTGTGGCTACACCTTC
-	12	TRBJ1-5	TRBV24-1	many	CATSDTDVPQHF	TGTGCCACCAGTGATACAGACGTGCCCCAGCATTTT
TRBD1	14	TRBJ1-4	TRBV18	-	CASFTDRGPKKLFF	TGTGCCAGTTTCACGGACAGGGGGCCTAAAAAACTGTTTTTT
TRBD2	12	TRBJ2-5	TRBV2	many	CASSAAGGTQYF	TGTGCCAGCAGTGCAGCGGGAGGGACCCAGTACTTC
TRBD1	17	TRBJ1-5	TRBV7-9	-	CASSSRGDRGFNQPQHF	TGTGCCAGCAGCTCAAGGGGGGACAGGGGCTTCAATCAGCCCCAGCATTTT
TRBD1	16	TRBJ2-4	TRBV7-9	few	CASRRPGGSSKNIQYF	TGTGCCAGCAGACGCCCAGGGGGCTCTTCCAAAAACATTCAGTACTTC
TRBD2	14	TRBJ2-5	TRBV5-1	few	CASSSGTSGGDQYF	TGCGCCAGCAGCTCGGGGACTAGCGGGGGGGACCAGTACTTC
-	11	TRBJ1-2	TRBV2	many	CASSTDYGYTF	TGTGCCAGCAGTACCGACTATGGCTACACCTTC
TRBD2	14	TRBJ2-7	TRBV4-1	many	CASSQELAGREQYF	TGCGCCAGCAGCCAAGAGCTAGCGGGACGCGAGCAGTACTTC
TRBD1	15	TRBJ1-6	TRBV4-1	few	CASSRRDREFSPLHF	TGCGCCAGCAGCCGACGGGACAGGGAGTTTTCACCCCTCCACTTT
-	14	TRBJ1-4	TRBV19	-	CASSMGTANEKLFF	TGTGCCAGTAGTATGGGGACCGCAAATGAAAAACTGTTTTTT
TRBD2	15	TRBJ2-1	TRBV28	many	CASSLASGRADEQFF	TGTGCCAGCAGTTTAGCTAGCGGGAGGGCGGATGAGCAGTTCTTC
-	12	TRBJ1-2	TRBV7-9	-	CASSVGGSGYTF	TGTGCCAGCAGCGTAGGCGGTTCTGGCTACACCTTC
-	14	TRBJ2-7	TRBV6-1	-	CASREPGQEDEQYF	TGTGCCAGCAGAGAGCCGGGACAAGAGGACGAGCAGTACTTC
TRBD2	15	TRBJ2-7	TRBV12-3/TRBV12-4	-	CASSLASGSSHEQYF	TGTGCCAGCAGTTTAGCTAGCGGGAGCTCCCACGAGCAGTACTTC
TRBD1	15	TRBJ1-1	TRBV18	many	CASSPQGASRTEAFF	TGTGCCAGCTCACCTCAGGGGGCGTCCCGCACTGAAGCTTTCTTT
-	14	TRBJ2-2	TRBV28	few	CASILGVGAGELFF	TGTGCCAGCATCTTAGGGGTTGGCGCCGGGGAGCTGTTTTTT
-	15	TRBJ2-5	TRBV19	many	CASSILTGNQETQYF	TGTGCCAGTAGTATTTTGACGGGCAACCAAGAGACCCAGTACTTC
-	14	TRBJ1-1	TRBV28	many	CASRNRHATFQAFF	TGTGCCAGCAGAAACCGCCACGCAACCTTCCAAGCTTTCTTT
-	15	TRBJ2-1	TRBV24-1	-	CATSDSAGYGNEQFF	TGTGCCACCAGTGATTCGGCGGGATACGGCAATGAGCAGTTCTTC
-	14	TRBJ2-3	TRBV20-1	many	CSASWWDHTDTQYF	TGCAGTGCTAGTTGGTGGGACCACACAGATACGCAGTATTTT
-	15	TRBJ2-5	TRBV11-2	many	CASSPGLSGYETQYF	TGTGCCAGCAGCCCGGGACTTTCTGGGTACGAGACCCAGTACTTC
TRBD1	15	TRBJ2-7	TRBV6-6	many	CASSYSGQGTYEQYF	TGTGCCAGCAGTTACTCGGGACAGGGAACCTACGAGCAGTACTTC
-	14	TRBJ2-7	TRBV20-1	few	CSARDQGLWNEQYF	TGCAGTGCTAGAGATCAAGGACTCTGGAACGAGCAGTACTTC
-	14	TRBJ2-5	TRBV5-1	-	CASSLEGVQETQYF	TGCGCCAGCAGCTTGGAGGGGGTCCAAGAGACCCAGTACTTC
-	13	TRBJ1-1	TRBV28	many	CASSGGGRTEAFF	TGTGCCAGCAGTGGGGGGGGTCGGACTGAAGCTTTCTTT
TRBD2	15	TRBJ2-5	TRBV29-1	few	CSVTLAGGQEETQYF	TGCAGCGTGACGCTAGCGGGAGGACAAGAAGAGACCCAGTACTTC
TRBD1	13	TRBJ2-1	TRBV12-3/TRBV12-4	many	CASRWTGDNEQFF	TGTGCCAGCAGGTGGACAGGAGACAATGAGCAGTTCTTC
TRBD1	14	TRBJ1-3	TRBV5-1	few	CASSWTGDGNTIYF	TGCGCCAGCAGCTGGACAGGTGATGGAAACACCATATATTTT
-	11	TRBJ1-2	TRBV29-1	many	CSDGENYGYTF	TGCAGCGATGGGGAGAACTATGGCTACACCTTC
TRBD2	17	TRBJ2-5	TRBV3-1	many	CASSQGLAGGGQETQYF	TGTGCCAGCAGCCAGGGTCTAGCGGGAGGAGGGCAAGAGACCCAGTACTTC
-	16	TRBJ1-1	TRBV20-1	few	CSAPYPGWAGGSEAFF	TGCAGTGCTCCTTATCCCGGGTGGGCCGGTGGCTCTGAAGCTTTCTTT
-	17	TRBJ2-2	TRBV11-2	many	CASSSVFRVPNTGELFF	TGTGCCAGCAGCTCCGTCTTCCGGGTACCAAACACCGGGGAGCTGTTTTTT